The clone carrying this T cell receptor (beta chain) was picked up one time. Antigen: not known. Trimming took 0 bases from V and 3 from J, leaving 6 bases between them. Germline V gives CDR1 SNHLY, CDR2 FYNNEI. CDR3 length: 14 amino acids. These data belong to a study of siplizumab effects on memory and regulatory T cells. Points from the study as a whole: Suppression by proliferating Tregs derived from siplizumab cultures was not verified. Mean Treg-derived proportions of mappable alloreactive CD4+ clones were roughly 69% for siplizumab and about 28% for controls. Naive T cells seemed more diverse than memory cells; they also seemed major alloresponse contributors.

Assay used: immunoSEQ multiplex PCR; TCRdb lists only in-frame clones, some missing. This sample carries approximately 120,000 clones, 85% to 95% of them seen once, and the ten largest clones take over 0.15%. The chain employs TRBV2 and TRBJ2-1; D is unresolved. The TCR originated in a human donor in good health. The sample was non-Treg CD4+ T cells sorted from blood. The CDR3 region is CASSEAFGYNEQFF. CDR3 nucleotide sequence: TGTGCCAGCAGTGAAGCATTCGGCTACAATGAGCAGTTCTTC. Based on the CDR3 plus reference TRBV2 and TRBJ2-1, the full variable domain is EPEVTQTPSHQVTQMGQEVILRCVPISNHLYFYWYRQILGQKVEFLVSFYNNEISEKSEIFDDQFSVERPDGSNFTLKIRSTKLEDSAMYFCASSEAFGYNEQFFGPGTRLTVL.